The present T cell receptor (beta chain) was sequenced within a study of T cells after yellow fever vaccination. Study overall: Where fractions had low cell numbers, libraries were prepared from them with the SMART-Seq v4 Ultra Low Input RNA kit. Study observations and caveats: Although most clonotypes did not, a small share appeared in both CD4 and CD8 compartments. Abundant clonotypes from the bulk population could have been carried over as contaminants into FACS-sorted repertoires.

CDR1 SEHNR and CDR2 FQNEAQ come from the germline V gene (reference sequence). The CDR3 totals 15 residues. V lost 8 bases to trimming and J lost 4 bases, with 20 bases between them. TCRdb fed the 5' RACE reads into MiXCR, producing one record per CDR3 protein. Here the sample spans 600,000 to 750,000 distinct CDR3 sequences, roughly 12% being singletons. A note on this clonotype: Its antigen remains unknown.

V and J are TRBV7-9 and TRBJ1-2; perhaps TRBD1 as D (6 bases). This TCR derives from a man aged 25-40 years who received the YFV17D yellow fever vaccine. The specimen comprised PBMCs, sampled on the day of the yellow fever booster vaccination. The CDR3 loop is CASGPPWDKSYGYTF. The CDR3, as DNA: TGTGCCAGCGGACCACCATGGGACAAGTCCTATGGCTACACCTTC.